Below, 15 T cell receptor beta chains from the same sample are listed, as sequenced in a study of blood T cell repertoires in COVID-19. Sequencing used immunoSEQ multiplex PCR; TCRdb keeps in-frame clones, though not all of them. The data contain 35,000 to 50,000 clones, about 86% of them singletons. The specimen sequenced was peripheral blood. The origin of the receptors is a woman older than 75 with acute or convalescent COVID-19.

In its sample, this clone was seen once. The CDR3: CASSPWARGATDTQYF. DNA for the CDR3: TGTGCCAGCAGCCCCTGGGCGCGGGGGGCCACAGATACGCAGTATTTT. V is TRBV14 and J is TRBJ2-3; 8 bases map to TRBD2. CDR1 and CDR2 from the germline V gene are SGHDN and FVKESK. V lost 4 bases, J lost 2 bases, and 8 bases stayed unmatched. The CDR3 length is 16 residues. The full variable domain, with the rest looked up from reference TRBV14 and TRBJ2-3, is EAGVTQFPSHSVIEKGQTVTLRCDPISGHDNLYWYRRVMGKEIKFLLHFVKESKQDESGMPNNRFLAERTGGTYSTLKVQPAELEDSGVYFCASSPWARGATDTQYFGPGTRLTVL.

V and J are TRBV25-1 and TRBJ2-7, with 7 bases lining up with TRBD1. V was pared by 2 bases and J by 2 bases, with 3 bases of the junction left unmatched. The CDR3 runs to 14 residues. Germline V gene data show CDR1 as MGHDK and CDR2 as SYGVNS. CDR3 amino acids: CASSEDRAPYEQYF. In DNA form, the CDR3 reads TGTGCCAGCAGTGAAGACAGGGCCCCCTACGAGCAGTACTTC.

The chain uses TRBV19 and TRBJ1-2; no clear D. Trimming removed 0 bases from V and 5 bases from J, with 16 bases in between. Germline V gene lookup returns CDR1 LNHDA and CDR2 SQIVND (reference sequence). The CDR3 loop spans 16 amino acids. CDR3 nucleotide sequence: TGTGCCAGTAGTATAGATCGCGGCCTAAAACCTTATGGCTACACCTTC. Its translation: CASSIDRGLKPYGYTF.

This chain uses TRBV30 with TRBJ2-6; TRBD1 matches 8 bases. The CDR3 loop spans 16 amino acids. Germline assignment: CDR1 GTSNPN and CDR2 SVGIG (reference sequence). J gave up 0 bases and V 7 bases, and 8 bases lay outside the gene matches. CDR3 sequence reads: CASNVGQGSGANVLTF. The CDR3 region has the DNA TGTGCCTCAAACGTCGGACAGGGCTCTGGGGCCAACGTCCTGACTTTC.

The chain recombines TRBV3-1 (or the pseudogene TRBV3-2) with TRBJ2-1, with D tentatively TRBD1 (5 bases). Germline V gene lookup returns CDR1 LGHDT and CDR2 YNNKEL (reference sequence). The CDR3 is 15 amino acids. V lost 4 bases and J 10 bases, leaving 20 bases between the germline ends. The CDR3 here is CASSPEKGRTGEQFF. CDR3 in DNA: TGTGCCAGCAGCCCTGAAAAGGGGCGGACGGGCGAGCAGTTCTTC.

The chain carries TRBV3-1 (or the pseudogene TRBV3-2) and TRBJ2-1, with TRBD2 matching 8 bases. Per the germline V gene, CDR1 is LGHDT and CDR2 is YNNKEL (reference sequence). The CDR3 loop spans 16 amino acids. With 1 base clipped from V and 5 bases from J, the junction kept 7 bases outside the gene matches. The CDR3 region is CASSQVTSGPNNEQFF. In DNA, the CDR3 is TGTGCCAGCAGCCAAGTAACTAGCGGACCAAACAATGAGCAGTTCTTC.

The J gene is TRBJ2-7, the V gene TRBV12-3 or TRBV12-4; 8 nucleotides agree with TRBD1. The CDR3 totals 13 residues. V was clipped by 6 bases and J by 6 bases; unmatched bases: 7. CDR3 sequence: CASRPSGGAEQYF. The CDR3 DNA sequence: TGTGCCAGCAGGCCTTCAGGGGGCGCCGAGCAGTACTTC.

This clone was seen a few times. This chain uses TRBV6-2 or TRBV6-3 with TRBJ1-6; D perhaps matches TRBD1 (5 bases). The CDR3 spans 12 residues. V lost 0 bases and J lost 14, with 8 bases in between. Germline CDR1 reads MNHEY; CDR2 reads SVGEGT. The DNA of the CDR3 is TGTGCCAGCAGTTACTCGTGGGGCACCCTCCACTTT. Translating it yields CASSYSWGTLHF.

The V and J genes are TRBV5-6 and TRBJ2-7, with a weak D call TRBD1 (6 bases). Trimming removed 5 bases at V and 1 base at J, with 13 bases between. CDR1 is SGHDT and CDR2 is YYEEEE in the germline V gene. CDR3 length equals 14 residues. CDR3: CASSSRQASYEQYF. CDR3 in DNA: TGTGCCAGCAGTTCACGACAGGCTTCCTACGAGCAGTACTTC. Together with reference TRBV5-6 and TRBJ2-7, the CDR3 gives the full variable domain: DAGVTQSPTHLIKTRGQQVTLRCSPKSGHDTVSWYQQALGQGPQFIFQYYEEEERQRGNFPDRFSGHQFPNYSSELNVNALLLGDSALYLCASSSRQASYEQYFGPGTRLTVT.

This clone was counted a few times. The chain couples TRBV18 to TRBJ1-1; tentative D call: TRBD1 (6 bases). Germline V lookup: CDR1 KGHSH, CDR2 LQKENI. The CDR3 contains 16 residues. V was clipped by 1 base and J by 6 bases, with 18 bases between them. This CDR3 reads CASSPLDGRGFSEAFF. CDR3 nucleotide sequence: TGTGCCAGCTCACCACTAGATGGAAGGGGGTTTTCTGAAGCTTTCTTT.

V usage is TRBV5-1 and J usage is TRBJ1-1, with 10 nucleotides matching TRBD1. The V gene end was trimmed by 3 bases and the J gene end by 4 bases; junction bases not matched to a gene: 12. Germline V gene sequence: CDR1 SGHRS, CDR2 YFSETQ. The length of the CDR3 is 17 residues. CDR3: CASSSGTTGGAGTEAFF. The CDR3 DNA follows: TGCGCCAGCAGCTCGGGCACGACAGGGGGCGCGGGCACTGAAGCTTTCTTT.

The chain combines TRBV6-1 with TRBJ2-5, with TRBD1 matching over 10 bases. This CDR3 comprises 14 residues. Unmatched junction bases numbered 4, after V lost 3 bases and J lost 6 bases. Germline V lookup: CDR1 MNHNS, CDR2 SASEGT. In nucleotides, the CDR3 is TGTGCCAGCAGTGAGCCGGGACAGGGGAAGACCCAGTACTTC. It translates to CASSEPGQGKTQYF.

The CDR3 DNA sequence: TGCGCCAGCAGCTTGGAGGGACTAGCGGGGGGATGGGAGACCCAGTACTTC. It is translated as CASSLEGLAGGWETQYF. The chain recombines TRBV5-1 with TRBJ2-5, with TRBD2 identical over 15 bases. In germline, CDR1 is SGHRS, CDR2 YFSETQ. The V gene end was trimmed by 0 bases and the J gene end by 5 bases; junction bases not matched to a gene: 5. The length of the CDR3 is 17 residues.

The gene calls are TRBV6-1 and TRBJ1-1, with D tentatively TRBD1 (6 bases). Germline V CDR1 and CDR2: MNHNS, SASEGT. CDR3 length: 15 amino acids. The V end lost 1 base, the J end lost 7 bases, and 16 bases lay between the germline ends. CDR3 protein: CASSEGSIQGNEAFF. In nucleotides, the CDR3 is TGTGCCAGCAGTGAAGGGTCAATACAGGGAAATGAAGCTTTCTTT.

The V gene is TRBV5-6, the J gene TRBJ1-1, with 8 bases that match TRBD1. The CDR3 is 13 residues long. Trimming took 4 bases from V and 3 from J; bases not matched to a gene: 2. Germline CDR1 and CDR2: SGHDT and YYEEEE. The CDR3 nucleotides are TGTGCCAGCAGCATGGACAGGGACACTGAAGCTTTCTTT. Protein sequence: CASSMDRDTEAFF.